The subject of this entry is one T cell receptor beta chain. TCR beta CDR3 regions were amplified from RNA transcripts. Initially, a first-round RT-PCR of the TCR CDR3 employed the HTBI primer set. A single record per CDR3 protein comes from TCRdb applying MiXCR to the multiplex PCR reads. The repertoire holds 600,000 or so distinct CDR3 sequences, with 16% as singletons. Hyperthyroidism had been newly diagnosed in patients aged 18 to 65, and its duration was under 2 months. This sample was included in a study of T cells in Graves' hyperthyroidism and ophthalmopathy. Germline V gives CDR1 DFQATT, CDR2 SNEGSKA (reference sequence). The CDR3 is made up of 14 amino acids. V was shortened by 7 bases and J by 1 base, with 16 bases between the two germline ends.

The source of this sequence is a woman in her twenties or thirties with Graves' hyperthyroidism. Sequencing was carried out using blood. The gene calls are TRBV20-1 and TRBJ1-1, with D maybe TRBD1 (6 bases). This CDR3 is CSDPGVGKNTEAFF. CDR3 in DNA: TGCAGTGATCCAGGGGTAGGGAAGAACACTGAAGCTTTCTTT.